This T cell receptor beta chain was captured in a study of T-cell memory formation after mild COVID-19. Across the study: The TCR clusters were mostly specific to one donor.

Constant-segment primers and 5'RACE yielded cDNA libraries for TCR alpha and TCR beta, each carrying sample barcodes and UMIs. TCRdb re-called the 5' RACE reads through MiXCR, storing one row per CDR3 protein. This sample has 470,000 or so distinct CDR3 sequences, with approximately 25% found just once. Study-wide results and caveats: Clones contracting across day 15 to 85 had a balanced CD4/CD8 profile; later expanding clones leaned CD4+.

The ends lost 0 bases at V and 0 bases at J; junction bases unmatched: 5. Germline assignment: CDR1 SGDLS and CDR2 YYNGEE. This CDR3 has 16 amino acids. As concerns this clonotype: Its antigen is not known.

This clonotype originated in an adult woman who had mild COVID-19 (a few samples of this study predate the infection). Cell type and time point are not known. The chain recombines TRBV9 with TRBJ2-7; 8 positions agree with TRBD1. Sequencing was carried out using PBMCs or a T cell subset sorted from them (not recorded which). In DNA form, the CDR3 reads TGTGCCAGCAGCGTAGCGGACAGGGTGAGCTCCTACGAGCAGTACTTC. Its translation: CASSVADRVSSYEQYF.